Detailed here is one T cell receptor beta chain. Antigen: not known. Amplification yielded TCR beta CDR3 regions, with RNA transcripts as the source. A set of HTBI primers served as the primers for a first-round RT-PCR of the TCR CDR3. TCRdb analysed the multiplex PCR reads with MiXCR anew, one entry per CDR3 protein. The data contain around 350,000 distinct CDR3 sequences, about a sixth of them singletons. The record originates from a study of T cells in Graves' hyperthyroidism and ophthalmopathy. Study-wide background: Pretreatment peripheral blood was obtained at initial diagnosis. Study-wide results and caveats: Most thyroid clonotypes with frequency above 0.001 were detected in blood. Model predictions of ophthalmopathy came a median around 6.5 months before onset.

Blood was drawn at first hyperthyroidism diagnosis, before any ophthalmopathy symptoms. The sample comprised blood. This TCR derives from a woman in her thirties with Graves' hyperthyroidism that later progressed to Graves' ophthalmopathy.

The CDR3 loop is CSARDPWTLTYEQYF. The CDR3 DNA sequence: TGCAGTGCTAGAGACCCATGGACGTTGACCTACGAGCAGTACTTC. The V call is TRBV20-1, the J call TRBJ2-7; D unresolved. CDR1 and CDR2 (germline): DFQATT, SNEGSKA (reference sequence). There are 15 residues in the CDR3. The V end was cut by 0 bases, the J end by 2 bases, with 14 bases between.